Given below is one TCR beta chain in context. What it binds is not known. These data belong to a study of shared clonotypes between healthy human individuals. Study-level points and caveats: The small donor group covered limited genetic and exposure diversity.

How the authors handled the data: Filtering differed since immunoSEQ provided only junctions, with no quality scores. The assay was immunoSEQ multiplex PCR, and TCRdb's table has in-frame clones only and misses some. D and trimming come from the DNA, and the V and J calls and clone size come from that table. Of some 550,000 clones listed, roughly 97% are singletons. This CDR3 has 15 amino acids. Trimming stripped 2 bases from V and 3 bases from J, with 14 bases between. From germline, CDR1 is SGHAT and CDR2 FQNNGV. Sequenced: naive CD4+ T cells sorted from blood. Subset: CD45RA+ positively selected. The chain couples TRBV11-2 to TRBJ2-7; perhaps TRBD1 as D (5 bases). This TCR derives from a woman aged 25 to 39 in good health. Here the CDR3 DNA reads TGTGCCAGCAGCTTACAGGGTTTGCGAGTCTACGAGCAGTACTTC. Translated: CASSLQGLRVYEQYF.